The present entry profiles one TCR beta chain with its context. This entry belongs to a study of T-cell reconstitution after alpha-beta-depleted transplantation in children. Preparation of the TCRbeta library used unique molecular identifiers. Via MiXCR, TCRdb re-called the PCR reads, giving one row per CDR3 protein. The data show roughly 180,000 distinct CDR3 sequences, approximately 14% seen once. The CDR3 loop spans 16 amino acids. The V segment lost 5 bases and the J segment 2 bases; nucleotides outside the gene matches: 10. This sequence joins TRBV12-3 or TRBV12-4 and TRBJ2-7, with 9 positions matching TRBD2. The TCR originated in a human donor who donated a stem cell graft to a child with acute lymphoblastic leukemia. The material was PBMCs from the stem cell graft donor, obtained from the stem cell graft. CDR3 sequence: CASSAGGAGGAYEQYF. The CDR3, as DNA: TGTGCCAGCAGTGCTGGGGGGGCGGGAGGGGCCTACGAGCAGTACTTC.